These T cell receptor beta chains were read from a single sample in a study of blood T cell repertoires in COVID-19. The table came from immunoSEQ multiplex PCR; TCRdb's copy has only in-frame clones and leaves some out. The profile shows over 110,000 clones, 80% of them singletons. The sample was peripheral blood. The receptors stem from a man aged 70-80 years who had recovered from COVID-19. CDR3s include the opening cysteine and the closing phenylalanine or tryptophan. Each record gives: V gene, J gene, D gene, clone size, CDR3 protein, CDR3 DNA. The D gene is left open where the match is weak. For some rows the clone size is stated as once, few or many, or as a class when expanded; others skip it.

TRBV11-3	TRBJ1-1	.	.	CASSLGSSGAEAFF	TGTGCCAGCAGCTTAGGTAGTTCAGGGGCTGAAGCTTTCTTT
TRBV5-1	TRBJ2-3	TRBD2	.	CASSLASSGSRDTQYF	TGCGCCAGCAGCTTGGCCAGTAGCGGGAGCAGGGATACGCAGTATTTT
TRBV6-5	TRBJ1-1	TRBD1	few	CASRRDRGPTEAFF	TGTGCCAGCAGGAGGGACAGGGGACCGACTGAAGCTTTCTTT
TRBV11-2	TRBJ2-1	.	.	CASSLVFGSAGTNERFF	TGTGCCAGCAGCTTAGTGTTTGGATCGGCGGGGACCAATGAGCGGTTCTTC
TRBV18	TRBJ2-1	TRBD2	.	CASSPAQGGNNEQFF	TGTGCCAGCTCACCAGCGCAGGGAGGGAACAATGAGCAGTTCTTC
TRBV29-1	TRBJ2-5	TRBD1	.	CSVVWQGAVWGETQYF	TGCAGCGTTGTGTGGCAGGGGGCGGTGTGGGGAGAGACCCAGTACTTC
TRBV5-1	TRBJ1-5	.	.	CASSLVPGSGQPQHF	TGCGCCAGCAGCTTGGTACCGGGGTCGGGTCAGCCCCAGCATTTT
TRBV6-5	TRBJ2-1	TRBD1	.	CASSGTGGSFDEQFF	TGTGCCAGCAGCGGGACAGGGGGCTCATTCGATGAGCAGTTCTTC
TRBV11-2	TRBJ2-3	.	.	CASSLPRRTASTDTQYF	TGTGCCAGCAGCTTGCCAAGACGGACAGCCAGCACAGATACGCAGTATTTT
TRBV5-5	TRBJ2-7	TRBD1	.	CASSSSRDRGGEQYF	TGTGCCAGCAGCTCTTCTCGGGACAGGGGGGGCGAGCAGTACTTC
TRBV5-4	TRBJ2-1	.	.	CASSAPDRYNEQFF	TGTGCCAGCAGCGCGCCGGACAGATACAATGAGCAGTTCTTC
TRBV7-2	TRBJ1-4	.	.	CASSPSLATNEKLFF	TGTGCCAGCAGCCCCTCCCTTGCAACTAATGAAAAACTGTTTTTT
TRBV5-7	TRBJ2-7	.	once	CASSAGKFPSGEQYF	TGTGCCAGCAGCGCAGGTAAATTCCCCTCCGGCGAGCAGTACTTC
TRBV5-1	TRBJ2-1	TRBD1	many	CASSVDRDRNEQFF	TGCGCCAGCAGCGTGGACAGGGATAGGAATGAGCAGTTCTTC
TRBV6-2/TRBV6-3	TRBJ1-1	TRBD1	.	CASSKDRGRSEAFF	TGTGCCAGCAGCAAGGACAGGGGGCGGAGTGAAGCTTTCTTT
TRBV30	TRBJ2-7	TRBD1	.	CAWSPGQWREQYF	TGTGCCTGGAGTCCGGGACAGTGGCGCGAGCAGTACTTC
TRBV12-3/TRBV12-4	TRBJ2-5	TRBD2	.	CASSFVAGETQYF	TGTGCCAGCAGTTTTGTAGCGGGAGAGACCCAGTACTTC
TRBV2	TRBJ1-1	.	.	CASSVFLGEAFF	TGTGCCAGCAGTGTTTTTCTCGGTGAAGCTTTCTTT
TRBV19	TRBJ1-1	.	.	CASSIFPGGAFF	TGTGCCAGTAGTATTTTCCCCGGGGGAGCTTTCTTT
TRBV4-1	TRBJ2-7	TRBD2	.	CASSHPAGGPWEQYF	TGCGCCAGCAGCCACCCGGCGGGAGGGCCTTGGGAGCAGTACTTC